One sample yielded the 27 T cell receptor beta chains listed below, sequenced in a study of beta chain features in type 1 diabetes. Study findings and constraints: Type 1 diabetes patients showed a moderate but significant shortening of TCRB CDR3s in all four CD4+ subsets.

Reverse transcription of all isolated RNA meant that expressed TCRB transcripts were sequenced. TCRdb's table, derived via immunoSEQ multiplex PCR, lists solely in-frame clones and lacks some. This sample has approximately 170,000 clones; 7% to 9% occur once, and the top ten carry 0.5%. Their specific antigens are unknown. Sample: central memory CD4+ T cells from blood. These receptors were collected from a man aged 18 to 29 with type 1 diabetes.

The chain is built from TRBV6-5 and TRBJ2-2; 11 bases are shared with TRBD1. V was pared by 4 bases and J by 6 bases, with 4 bases of the junction left unmatched. The CDR3 is made up of 15 amino acids. Germline V gene sequence: CDR1 MNHEY, CDR2 SVGAGI. For the CDR3, the DNA is TGTGCCAGCAGTTGGACAGGGGGCGAACCCGGGGAGCTGTTTTTT. Amino acid sequence: CASSWTGGEPGELFF.

This clone was seen a few times. As DNA, the CDR3 is TGTGCCTGGAGTGGGAAGGGGACAGATACGCAGTATTTT. Its translation is CAWSGKGTDTQYF. This chain connects TRBV30 to TRBJ2-3, with D possibly matching TRBD1 (5 bases). The CDR3 extends over 13 amino acids. Per the germline V gene, CDR1 is GTSNPN and CDR2 is SVGIG (reference sequence). The V and J ends lost 1 base and 3 bases respectively, with 8 bases between them.

This clone was counted many times. The chain couples TRBV5-6 to TRBJ1-1; 10 bases align to TRBD1. The CDR3 loop spans 15 amino acids. V shed 4 bases, J shed 4 bases, and the junction held 7 bases outside the gene matches. The V gene's germline CDR1 is SGHDT and CDR2 YYEEEE. The CDR3 spells CASSRDRGYGTEAFF. The CDR3 DNA sequence: TGTGCCAGCAGCCGGGACAGGGGTTACGGCACTGAAGCTTTCTTT.

V gene TRBV28 combines with J gene TRBJ2-7; possibly TRBD1 for D (6 bases). Germline values: CDR1 MDHEN, CDR2 SYDVKM. The CDR3 has 12 amino acids. V was shortened by 5 bases and J by 2 bases, with 7 bases between the two germline ends. CDR3 in DNA: TGTGCCAGCAGTAAGGGGGCCTACGAGCAGTACTTC. Residues: CASSKGAYEQYF.

This clone has at least ten counts. The chain combines TRBV18 with TRBJ1-6; D is unclear. Trimming stripped 2 bases from V and 9 bases from J, with 11 bases between. The germline CDR1 and CDR2 sequences are KGHSH and LQKENI. The CDR3 runs to 14 residues. The CDR3 spells CASSPSESSSPLHF. The DNA of the CDR3 is TGTGCCAGCTCACCATCGGAGAGTAGTTCACCCCTCCACTTT.

This clone was picked up a small number of times. The J gene is TRBJ1-2, the V gene TRBV18, with 10 nucleotides matching TRBD1. Trimming at V came to 6 bases and at J to 9 bases, leaving 7 bases not matched to a gene. Germline CDR1 KGHSH, CDR2 LQKENI. There are 13 residues in the CDR3. CDR3 residues: CASSLGQGESYTF. The CDR3 DNA is TGTGCCAGCTCGCTCGGACAGGGGGAGAGCTACACCTTC.

This clone was seen many times. The chain joins TRBV9 to TRBJ1-1; no clear D gene. The germline gives CDR1 SGDLS, CDR2 YYNGEE. V shed 0 bases and J shed 2 bases, with 14 bases lying between them. This CDR3 spans 16 amino acids. CDR3 region: CASSVGAGGPNTEAFF. In DNA, the CDR3 is TGTGCCAGCAGCGTAGGGGCAGGCGGGCCCAACACTGAAGCTTTCTTT.

This clone was detected only a few times. The rearrangement uses TRBV30 and TRBJ1-1; the D is unclear. This CDR3 has 11 amino acids. Germline lookup yields CDR1 GTSNPN and CDR2 SVGIG (reference sequence). Trimming took off 2 bases at V and 2 bases at J, with 3 bases between the two ends. The CDR3 sequence: CAWSTNTEAFF. The CDR3 DNA is TGTGCCTGGAGTACTAACACTGAAGCTTTCTTT.

The V and J genes are TRBV5-1 and TRBJ2-4; TRBD1 matches at 9 bases. This CDR3 has 18 amino acids. Germline values: CDR1 SGHRS, CDR2 YFSETQ. The ends lost 0 bases at V and 1 base at J; junction bases unmatched: 8. As DNA, the CDR3 is TGCGCCAGCAGCTTGGCAGGTACAGGGGGCGCTGCCAAAAACATTCAGTACTTC. Its protein is CASSLAGTGGAAKNIQYF.

This clone was counted only a few times. V and J are TRBV6-1 and TRBJ2-5, with 7 nucleotides matching TRBD1. V shed 5 bases, J shed 5 bases, and the junction held 11 bases outside the gene matches. The CDR3 contains 15 residues. CDR1 is MNHNS and CDR2 is SASEGT in the germline V gene. The CDR3 spells CASSSFLGQWETQYF. The CDR3 nucleotides read TGTGCCAGCAGTTCCTTTTTGGGACAGTGGGAGACCCAGTACTTC.

This clone was found a few times. The chain carries TRBV5-1 and TRBJ1-4; D possibly corresponds to TRBD1 (6 bases). Germline CDR1 and CDR2: SGHRS and YFSETQ. V lost 0 bases and J lost 3, with 12 bases in between. This CDR3 comprises 16 residues. CDR3 sequence: CASSLDRQAPNEKLFF. For the CDR3, the DNA is TGCGCCAGCAGCTTGGACCGACAGGCTCCTAATGAAAAACTGTTTTTT.

This clone was seen a handful of times. V gene TRBV19 combines with J gene TRBJ2-2; TRBD2 agrees at 10 bases. CDR1 and CDR2 (germline): LNHDA, SQIVND (reference sequence). This CDR3 has 17 amino acids. With 5 bases clipped from V and 2 bases from J, the junction kept 8 bases outside the gene matches. This chain's CDR3 is CASSPSGRVGNTGELFF. The CDR3 DNA sequence: TGTGCCAGTAGTCCTAGCGGGAGAGTCGGAAACACCGGGGAGCTGTTTTTT.

This chain connects TRBV14 to TRBJ2-2, with 7 nucleotides matching TRBD2. The CDR3 totals 16 residues. The J segment lost 5 bases and the V segment lost 1 base, leaving 7 bases of the junction unmatched. Germline V gene lookup returns CDR1 SGHDN and CDR2 FVKESK. The CDR3 sequence is CASSQVAGAGTGELFF. CDR3 nucleotides: TGTGCCAGCAGCCAAGTGGCGGGAGCGGGGACCGGGGAGCTGTTTTTT.

This sequence joins TRBV13 and TRBJ2-7; the match to TRBD2 covers 13 bases. V gave up 4 bases and J gave up 1 base; unmatched junction bases: 10. CDR1 and CDR2 (germline): PRHDT, FYEKMQ (reference sequence). This CDR3 is built from 18 residues. CDR3 region: CASSSWTSGRQASYEQYF. The CDR3 DNA reads TGTGCCAGCAGCTCCTGGACTAGCGGGAGACAGGCGTCCTACGAGCAGTACTTC. Based on the CDR3 plus reference TRBV13 and TRBJ2-7, the full variable domain is AAGVIQSPRHLIKEKRETATLKCYPIPRHDTVYWYQQGPGQDPQFLISFYEKMQSDKGSIPDRFSAQQFSDYHSELNMSSLELGDSALYFCASSSWTSGRQASYEQYFGPGTRLTVT.

This clone was picked up a small number of times. The J gene is TRBJ2-1, the V gene TRBV27; TRBD1 aligns across 8 bases. This CDR3 is 15 amino acids long. Unmatched junction bases numbered 11, after V lost 6 bases and J lost 7 bases. Per germline, CDR1 MNHEY and CDR2 SMNVEV (reference sequence). The CDR3 DNA follows: TGTGCCAGCAGCCGGACAGGGTCGGGGGTAAATGAGCAGTTCTTC. This translates into CASSRTGSGVNEQFF.

The chain is built from TRBV11-3 and TRBJ2-5; D unclear. With 1 base removed from V and 5 bases from J, the gap between germline ends came to 14 bases. Germline V gene data show CDR1 as SGHNT and CDR2 as YENEEA. This CDR3 spans 15 amino acids. The CDR3 here is CASSLGWASKETQYF. The CDR3, as DNA: TGTGCCAGCAGCTTAGGCTGGGCAAGCAAGGAGACCCAGTACTTC.

This clone was recorded at least ten times. The chain joins TRBV9 to TRBJ2-2; 10 nucleotides align to TRBD1. The germline gives CDR1 SGDLS, CDR2 YYNGEE. V dropped 4 bases and J dropped 4; count of bases not matched to a gene: 13. The CDR3 sequence is 18 residues long. The CDR3 is CASSPRKRTGGTTGELFF. The CDR3 bases are TGTGCCAGCAGCCCAAGAAAAAGGACAGGGGGGACCACCGGGGAGCTGTTTTTT.

This clone has just a few counts. The sample contains more than one DNA sequence encoding this CDR3. The chain carries TRBV5-1 and TRBJ2-6; D is ambiguous. The CDR3 is 16 amino acids. Deletions cut 0 bases from V and 0 bases from J, with 7 bases between. The V gene's germline CDR1 is SGHRS and CDR2 YFSETQ. DNA for the CDR3: TGCGCCAGCAGCTTGGGCAGTCCCTCTGGGGCCAACGTCCTGACTTTC. Its translation is CASSLGSPSGANVLTF.

The chain uses TRBV11-2 and TRBJ2-7; D call uncertain. V was shortened by 5 bases and J by 0 bases, with 14 bases between the two germline ends. The germline gives CDR1 SGHAT, CDR2 FQNNGV. This CDR3 is built from 15 residues. The CDR3 nucleotides are TGTGCCAGCAGCCGATCAGGTATCACCTCCTACGAGCAGTACTTC. As protein: CASSRSGITSYEQYF.

This clone has just a few counts. The chain has TRBV28 and TRBJ1-2, with a tentative D call TRBD1 (6 bases). V lost 8 bases and J 5 bases, leaving 15 bases between the germline ends. CDR1 MDHEN and CDR2 SYDVKM come from the germline V gene. This CDR3 contains 13 residues. CDR3 loop: CASHPPQGYGYTF. CDR3 coding DNA: TGTGCCAGCCACCCCCCTCAGGGGTATGGCTACACCTTC.

In this sample, this clone turned up a few times. The V and J genes are TRBV2 and TRBJ2-7, with D hard to call. The V gene lost 0 bases and the J gene lost 7 bases, with 7 bases spanning the gap. Germline lookup yields CDR1 SNHLY and CDR2 FYNNEI. There are 12 residues in the CDR3. The CDR3: CASSEAYWEQYF. CDR3 coding DNA: TGTGCCAGCAGTGAAGCTTACTGGGAGCAGTACTTC.

This clone was found a few times. The gene calls are TRBV6-6 and TRBJ1-2; D is ambiguous. Deletions cut 7 bases from V and 3 bases from J, with 15 bases between. The CDR3 has 14 residues. CDR1 and CDR2 from the germline V gene are MNHNY and SVGAGI (reference sequence). CDR3 region: CASMRRLGDYGYTF. The CDR3, as DNA: TGTGCCAGCATGAGGAGGTTGGGCGACTATGGCTACACCTTC.

V and J are TRBV6-1 and TRBJ2-4; weak D call: TRBD2 (7 bases). With 7 bases removed from V and 5 bases from J, the gap between germline ends came to 12 bases. Per the germline V gene, CDR1 is MNHNS and CDR2 is SASEGT. The CDR3 extends over 13 amino acids. DNA for the CDR3: TGTGCCAGCACTGGGGAGGGGGAAAACATTCAGTACTTC. It specifies CASTGEGENIQYF.

This clone has more than one count but fewer than ten. The chain employs TRBV7-2 and TRBJ1-2, with TRBD1 identical over 10 bases. The length of the CDR3 is 13 residues. With 3 bases clipped from V and 10 bases from J, the junction kept 5 bases outside the gene matches. Germline assignment: CDR1 SGHTA and CDR2 FQGNSA. The CDR3 region has the DNA TGTGCCAGCAGCTTTTCCGGGACAGGGGACTACACCTTC. This translates into CASSFSGTGDYTF.

J is TRBJ2-3 and V is TRBV11-2, with D unclear. This CDR3 has 12 amino acids. CDR1 and CDR2 from the germline V gene are SGHAT and FQNNGV. V lost 3 bases and J lost 5, with 6 bases in between. CDR3 DNA: TGTGCCAGCAGCTTGCATAGAGATACGCAGTATTTT. Amino acid sequence: CASSLHRDTQYF.

The table lists this clone with a few counts. The chain links TRBV19 to TRBJ1-2; 7 nucleotides agree with TRBD1. V lost 5 bases, J lost 2 bases, and 11 bases stayed unmatched. The germline V gene has CDR1 LNHDA and CDR2 SQIVND (reference sequence). The CDR3 has 16 residues. Here the CDR3 DNA reads TGTGCCAGTAGTCCAGACAGGGTCAGGGACAACTATGGCTACACCTTC. The encoded protein is CASSPDRVRDNYGYTF.

CDR3 sequence: CASSVYRGESYEQYF. The CDR3 region has the DNA TGTGCCAGCAGCGTCTACAGGGGGGAAAGCTACGAGCAGTACTTC. V and J are TRBV11-2 and TRBJ2-7; 8 bases map to TRBD1. The V gene end was trimmed by 5 bases and the J gene end by 3 bases; junction bases not matched to a gene: 9. The CDR3 spans 15 residues. The germline CDR1 and CDR2 sequences are SGHAT and FQNNGV.